This TCR beta chain emerged from a study of shared clonotypes between healthy human individuals. Method: immunoSEQ multiplex PCR; TCRdb's copy keeps in-frame clones and lacks some. Of millions of clones detected, 90% to 95% appear once; the ten largest clones hold over 0.12%. The V end lost 4 bases, the J end lost 1 base, and 16 bases lay between the germline ends. This CDR3 region has 16 residues. Germline V lookup: CDR1 SGHRS, CDR2 YFSETQ. Study-level points and caveats: The generation probabilities recorded for non-shared clonotypes fell below those of clonotypes shared by all four donors. When naive CD4 clonotypes were compared across several donors, around 5% were shared. Larger richness was generally estimated for naive than memory subsets.

Into CD45RA+ naive and CD45RA-negative memory subsets, the CD4+ cells were split. Remarks on this clone: Its target is not known.

The sequence was collected from a man between 18 and 29 years old in good health. The genes are TRBV5-1 and TRBJ2-3; TRBD2 might be the D (5 bases). Sequenced input: naive CD4+ T cells sorted from blood. The subset denotes: CD45RA+ positively selected. The CDR3 spells CASSPEERRGTDTQYF. Written as DNA, the CDR3 is TGCGCCAGCAGCCCGGAGGAGAGGCGGGGCACAGATACGCAGTATTTT.